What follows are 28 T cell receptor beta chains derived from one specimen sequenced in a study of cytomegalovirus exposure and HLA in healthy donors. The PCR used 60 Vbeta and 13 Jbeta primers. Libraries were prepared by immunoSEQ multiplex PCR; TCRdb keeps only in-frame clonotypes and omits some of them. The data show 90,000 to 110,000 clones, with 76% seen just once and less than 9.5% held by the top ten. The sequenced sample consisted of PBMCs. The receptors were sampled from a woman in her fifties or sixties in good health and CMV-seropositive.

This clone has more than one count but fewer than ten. The CDR3 reads CASSQLTGGETQYF. The CDR3 DNA is TGCGCCAGCAGCCAGCTTACCGGGGGGGAGACCCAGTACTTC. V is TRBV4-3 and J is TRBJ2-5, with TRBD2 identical over 7 bases. V shed 3 bases, J shed 5 bases, and the junction held 6 bases outside the gene matches. The CDR3 consists of 14 residues. The V gene's germline CDR1 is LGHNA and CDR2 YSLEER.

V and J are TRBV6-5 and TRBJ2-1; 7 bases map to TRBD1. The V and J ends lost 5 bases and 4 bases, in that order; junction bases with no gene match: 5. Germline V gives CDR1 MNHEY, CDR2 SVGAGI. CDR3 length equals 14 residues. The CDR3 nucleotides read TGTGCCAGCAGTCCCGGGACAGCTTACAATGAGCAGTTCTTC. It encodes CASSPGTAYNEQFF.

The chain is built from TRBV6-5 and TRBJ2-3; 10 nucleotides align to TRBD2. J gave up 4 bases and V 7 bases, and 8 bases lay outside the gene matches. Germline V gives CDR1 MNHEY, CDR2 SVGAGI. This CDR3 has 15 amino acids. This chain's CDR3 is CASTSSGLAADTQYF. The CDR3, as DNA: TGTGCCAGCACCTCATCCGGACTAGCGGCAGATACGCAGTATTTT.

CDR3 DNA: TGTGCCAGCAGGGGTTATTGGGGCAGGGGGTCTGGGGCCAACGTCCTGACTTTC. As protein: CASRGYWGRGSGANVLTF. V is TRBV2 and J is TRBJ2-6; 7 bases match TRBD1. Trimming cost V 6 bases and J 1 base; bases outside gene matches: 12. This CDR3 has 18 residues. Germline loops: CDR1 SNHLY, CDR2 FYNNEI.

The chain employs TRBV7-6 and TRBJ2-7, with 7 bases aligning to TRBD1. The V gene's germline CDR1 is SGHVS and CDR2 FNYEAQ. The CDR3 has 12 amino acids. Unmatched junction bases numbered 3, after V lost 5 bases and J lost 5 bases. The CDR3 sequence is CASSPDRDEQYF. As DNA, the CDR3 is TGTGCCAGCAGCCCCGACAGGGACGAGCAGTACTTC.

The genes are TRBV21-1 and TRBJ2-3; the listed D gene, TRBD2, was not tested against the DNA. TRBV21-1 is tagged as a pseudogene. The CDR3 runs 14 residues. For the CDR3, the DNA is TGTGCCCCGCCGGGGGGGGTGAGGACAGATGCGCAGTATTTT. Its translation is CAPPGGVRTDAQYF.

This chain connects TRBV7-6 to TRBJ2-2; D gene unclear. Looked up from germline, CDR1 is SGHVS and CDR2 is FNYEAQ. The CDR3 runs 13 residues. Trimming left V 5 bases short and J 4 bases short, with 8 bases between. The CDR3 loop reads CASSGPSTGELFF. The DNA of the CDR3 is TGTGCCAGCAGCGGCCCTAGCACCGGGGAGCTGTTTTTT.

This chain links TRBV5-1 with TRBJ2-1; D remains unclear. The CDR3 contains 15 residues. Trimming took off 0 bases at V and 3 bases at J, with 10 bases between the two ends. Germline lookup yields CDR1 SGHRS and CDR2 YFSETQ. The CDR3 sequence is CASSLGGDFYNEQFF. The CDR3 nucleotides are TGCGCCAGCAGCTTGGGCGGCGACTTCTACAATGAGCAGTTCTTC.

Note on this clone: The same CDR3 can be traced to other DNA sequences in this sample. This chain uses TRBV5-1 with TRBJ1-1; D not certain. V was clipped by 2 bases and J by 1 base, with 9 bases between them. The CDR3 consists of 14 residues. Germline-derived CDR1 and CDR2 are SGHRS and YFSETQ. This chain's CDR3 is CASSLYPGNTEAFF. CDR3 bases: TGCGCCAGCAGCTTATACCCAGGGAACACTGAAGCTTTCTTT.

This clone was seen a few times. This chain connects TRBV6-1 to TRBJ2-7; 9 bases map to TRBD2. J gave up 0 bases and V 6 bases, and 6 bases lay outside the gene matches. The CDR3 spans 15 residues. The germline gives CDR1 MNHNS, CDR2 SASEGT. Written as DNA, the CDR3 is TGTGCCAGCAGCCAGGGACTAGCCGACTCCTACGAGCAGTACTTC. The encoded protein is CASSQGLADSYEQYF.

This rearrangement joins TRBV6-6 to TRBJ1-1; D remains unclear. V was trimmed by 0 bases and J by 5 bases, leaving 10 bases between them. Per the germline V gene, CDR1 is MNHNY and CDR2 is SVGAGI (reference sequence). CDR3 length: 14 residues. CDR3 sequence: CASSYSQRRTEAFF. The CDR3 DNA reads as TGTGCCAGCAGTTACTCACAGAGGAGGACTGAAGCTTTCTTT.

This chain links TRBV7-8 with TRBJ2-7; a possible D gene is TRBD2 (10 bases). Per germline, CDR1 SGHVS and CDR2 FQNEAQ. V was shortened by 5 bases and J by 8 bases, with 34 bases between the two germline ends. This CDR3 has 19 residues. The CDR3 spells CASSLRGGQGSSGRPKQYF. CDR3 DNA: TGTGCCAGCAGCCTCCGGGGGGGACAGGGCTCTAGCGGGAGACCCAAGCAGTACTTC. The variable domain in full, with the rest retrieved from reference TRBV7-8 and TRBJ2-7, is GAGVSQSPRYKVAKRGQDVALRCDPISGHVSLFWYQQALGQGPEFLTYFQNEAQLDKSGLPSDRFFAERPEGSVSTLKIQRTQQEDSAVYLCASSLRGGQGSSGRPKQYFGPGTRLTVT.

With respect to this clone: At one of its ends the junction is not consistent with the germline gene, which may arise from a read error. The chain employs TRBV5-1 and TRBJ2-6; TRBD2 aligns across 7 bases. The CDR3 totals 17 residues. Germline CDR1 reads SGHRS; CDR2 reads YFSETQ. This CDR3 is CASSLTSASTGANGLTF. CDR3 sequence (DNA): TGCGCCAGCAGCTTGACTAGCGCATCTACTGGGGCCAACGGCCTGACTTTC.

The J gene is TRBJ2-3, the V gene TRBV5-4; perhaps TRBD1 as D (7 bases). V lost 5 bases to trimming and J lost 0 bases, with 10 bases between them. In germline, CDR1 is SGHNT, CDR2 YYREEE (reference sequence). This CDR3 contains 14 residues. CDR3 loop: CASRRDSSTDTQYF. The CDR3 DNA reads TGTGCCAGCAGGCGGGACAGTAGCACAGATACGCAGTATTTT.

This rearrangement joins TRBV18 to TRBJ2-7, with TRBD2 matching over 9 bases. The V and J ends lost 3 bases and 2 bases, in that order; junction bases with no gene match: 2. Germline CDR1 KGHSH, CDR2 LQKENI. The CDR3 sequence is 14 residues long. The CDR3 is CASSPLAGTYEQYF. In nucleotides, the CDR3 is TGTGCCAGCTCACCTCTAGCGGGGACCTACGAGCAGTACTTC. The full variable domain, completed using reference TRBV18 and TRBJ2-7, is NAGVMQNPRHLVRRRGQEARLRCSPMKGHSHVYWYRQLPEEGLKFMVYLQKENIIDESGMPKERFSAEFPKEGPSILRIQQVVRGDSAAYFCASSPLAGTYEQYFGPGTRLTVT.

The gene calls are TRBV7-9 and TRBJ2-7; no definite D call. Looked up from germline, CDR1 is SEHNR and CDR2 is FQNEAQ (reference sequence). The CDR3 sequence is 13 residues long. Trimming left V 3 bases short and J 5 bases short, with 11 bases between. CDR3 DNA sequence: TGTGCCAGCAGCTTCGAGATTCTCCACGAGCAGTACTTC. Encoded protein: CASSFEILHEQYF.

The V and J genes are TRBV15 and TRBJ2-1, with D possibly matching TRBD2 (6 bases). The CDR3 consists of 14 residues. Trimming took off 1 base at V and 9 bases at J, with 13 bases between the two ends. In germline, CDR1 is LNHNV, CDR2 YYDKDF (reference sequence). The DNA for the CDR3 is TGTGCCACCAGCAGAGCCCCTAGCGACGGTGAGCAGTTCTTC. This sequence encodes CATSRAPSDGEQFF.

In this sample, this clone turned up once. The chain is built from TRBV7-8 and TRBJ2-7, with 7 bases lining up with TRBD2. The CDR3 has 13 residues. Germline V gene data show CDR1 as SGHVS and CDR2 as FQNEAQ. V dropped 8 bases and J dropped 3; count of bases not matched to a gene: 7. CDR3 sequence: CASGPGTNYEQYF. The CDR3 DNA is TGTGCCAGCGGCCCAGGGACTAACTACGAGCAGTACTTC.

The CDR3 protein is CASSLPNTQYF. CDR3 nucleotides: TGTGCCAGCAGCTTACCAAATACGCAGTATTTT. The chain combines TRBV7-2 with TRBJ2-3; no definite D call. The V gene's germline CDR1 is SGHTA and CDR2 FQGNSA. Trimming cost V 2 bases and J 7 bases, with 4 bases left between them. The CDR3 spans 11 residues.

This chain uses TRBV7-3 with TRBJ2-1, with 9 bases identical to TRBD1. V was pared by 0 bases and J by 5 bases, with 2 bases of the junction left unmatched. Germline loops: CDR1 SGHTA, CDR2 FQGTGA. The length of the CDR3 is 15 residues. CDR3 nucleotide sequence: TGTGCCAGCAGCTTAACGGGACAGGGAGACAATGAGCAGTTCTTC. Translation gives CASSLTGQGDNEQFF.

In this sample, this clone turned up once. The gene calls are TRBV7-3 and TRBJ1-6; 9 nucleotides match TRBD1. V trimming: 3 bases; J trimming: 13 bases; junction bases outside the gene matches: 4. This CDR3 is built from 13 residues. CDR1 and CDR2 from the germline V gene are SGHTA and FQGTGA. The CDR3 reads CASSFGTGTPLHF. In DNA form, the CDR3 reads TGTGCCAGCAGCTTCGGGACAGGGACGCCCCTCCACTTT.

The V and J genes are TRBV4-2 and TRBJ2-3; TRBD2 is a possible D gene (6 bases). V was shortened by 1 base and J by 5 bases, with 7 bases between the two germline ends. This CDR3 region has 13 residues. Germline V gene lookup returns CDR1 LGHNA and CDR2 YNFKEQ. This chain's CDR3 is CASSQGGEDTQYF. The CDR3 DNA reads TGTGCCAGCAGCCAAGGCGGGGAAGATACGCAGTATTTT.

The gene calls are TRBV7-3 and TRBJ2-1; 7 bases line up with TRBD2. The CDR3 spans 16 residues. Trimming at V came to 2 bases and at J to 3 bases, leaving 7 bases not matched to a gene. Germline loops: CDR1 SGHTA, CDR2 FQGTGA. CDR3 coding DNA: TGTGCCAGCAGCTTAGCTCGGGCGGGAGTCTACAATGAGCAGTTCTTC. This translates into CASSLARAGVYNEQFF. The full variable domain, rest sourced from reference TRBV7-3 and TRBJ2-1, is GAGVSQTPSNKVTEKGKYVELRCDPISGHTALYWYRQSLGQGPEFLIYFQGTGAADDSGLPNDRFFAVRPEGSVSTLKIQRTERGDSAVYLCASSLARAGVYNEQFFGPGTRLTVL.

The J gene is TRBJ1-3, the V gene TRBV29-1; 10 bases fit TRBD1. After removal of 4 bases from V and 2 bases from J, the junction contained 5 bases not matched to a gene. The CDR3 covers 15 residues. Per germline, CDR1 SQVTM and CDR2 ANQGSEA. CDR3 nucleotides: TGCAGCGTTGGGACAGGGGGTTTAGCTGGAAACACCATATATTTT. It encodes CSVGTGGLAGNTIYF.

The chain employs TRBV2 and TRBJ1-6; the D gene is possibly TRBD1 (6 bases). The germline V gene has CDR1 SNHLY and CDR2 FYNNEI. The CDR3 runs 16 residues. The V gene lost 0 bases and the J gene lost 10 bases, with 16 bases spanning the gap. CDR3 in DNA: TGTGCCAGCAGTGAAGCTGGGGGACACACAGGATCACCCCTCCACTTT. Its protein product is CASSEAGGHTGSPLHF.

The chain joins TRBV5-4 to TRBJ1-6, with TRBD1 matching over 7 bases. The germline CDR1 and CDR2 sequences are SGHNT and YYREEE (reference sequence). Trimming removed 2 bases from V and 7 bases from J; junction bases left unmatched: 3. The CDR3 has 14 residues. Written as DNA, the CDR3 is TGTGCCAGCAGCTTACAGGGGTGGAATTCACCCCTCCACTTT. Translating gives CASSLQGWNSPLHF.

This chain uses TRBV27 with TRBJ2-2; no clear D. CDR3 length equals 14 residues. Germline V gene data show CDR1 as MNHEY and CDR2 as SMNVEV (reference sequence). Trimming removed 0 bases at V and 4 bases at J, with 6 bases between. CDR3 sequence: CASSLSAFTGELFF. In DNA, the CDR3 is TGTGCCAGCAGTTTATCTGCGTTCACCGGGGAGCTGTTTTTT.

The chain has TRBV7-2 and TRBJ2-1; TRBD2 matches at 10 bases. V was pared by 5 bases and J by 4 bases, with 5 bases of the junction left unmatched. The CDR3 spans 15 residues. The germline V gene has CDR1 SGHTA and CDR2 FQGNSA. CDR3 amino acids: CASSQTSGEYNEQFF. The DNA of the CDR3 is TGTGCCAGCAGCCAAACTAGCGGGGAGTACAATGAGCAGTTCTTC.